This T cell receptor beta chain was sequenced for a study of cytomegalovirus exposure and HLA in healthy donors. General study points: The classifier, whose performance was assessed in both the original and validation cohorts, reportedly diagnosed cytomegalovirus status with high specificity and sensitivity. From TCR beta sequences, most subjects' HLA-A and HLA-B alleles were reportedly predicted accurately. Using a false discovery rate of 0.05, a later analysis showed that 15,000 to 20,000 TCR beta sequences were associated with HLA alleles.

60 Vbeta and 13 Jbeta primers were used in PCR. Sequenced by immunoSEQ multiplex PCR; TCRdb stores in-frame clones only, minus some. The sample contains under 200,000 clones, 65% to 80% of which appear only once. Note on this clone: Its antigen is not identified.

The material sequenced was PBMCs. The receptor was isolated from a middle-aged woman in good health and CMV-seronegative.

CDR3 sequence: CAWGLEGSYEQYF. Here the CDR3 DNA reads TGTGCCTGGGGTTTAGAGGGAAGCTACGAGCAGTACTTC. J is TRBJ2-7 and V is TRBV30, with D tentatively TRBD2 (5 bases). Germline V gene sequence: CDR1 GTSNPN, CDR2 SVGIG (reference sequence). The CDR3 loop spans 13 amino acids. The V end lost 5 bases, the J end lost 3 bases, and 14 bases lay between the germline ends. The full variable domain, rest sourced from reference TRBV30 and TRBJ2-7, is SQTIHQWPATLVQPVGSPLSLECTVEGTSNPNLYWYRQAAGRGLQLLFYSVGIGQISSEVPQNLSASRPQDRQFILSSKKLLLSDSGFYLCAWGLEGSYEQYFGPGTRLTVT.